What follows describes a single T cell receptor (beta chain). Antigen: not known. Treatment: approximately 18 received Ad26.COV2.S at low or high dose, single or two shots; about 5 received placebo; per-sample allocation not given. The samples date from day 63 after the first vaccine or placebo injection. An Ad26 vector that expressed Wuhan-strain SARS-CoV-2 spike constituted the vaccine. This sample was taken from a study of Ad26.COV2.S vaccination and SARS-CoV-2 variants. Turning to the study itself: Intramuscular Ad26.COV2.S at 5x10^10 or 1x10^11 viral particles.

Study observations and caveats: The TCR breadth and depth analyses may have understated or missed part of the total T cell responses.

CDR3 length equals 13 residues. From germline, CDR1 is SGHTA and CDR2 FQGNSA. Trimming stripped 5 bases from V and 1 base from J, with 9 bases between. The data were produced by immunoSEQ multiplex PCR, yet TCRdb's version contains in-frame clones alone and is incomplete. The sample holds 360,000 or so clones, over 75% seen once. This chain links TRBV7-2 with TRBJ2-7; D call uncertain. This specimen consisted of peripheral blood, obtained in a trial of Ad26.COV2.S vaccine versus placebo. The receptor was derived from a person between 18 and 59 years old who received the Ad26.COV2.S COVID-19 vaccine or a placebo. CDR3 region: CASSPVGSYEQYF. The DNA of the CDR3 is TGTGCCAGCAGCCCGGTTGGGTCCTACGAGCAGTACTTC. The whole variable domain, filled in from reference TRBV7-2 and TRBJ2-7, reads GAGVSQSPSNKVTEKGKDVELRCDPISGHTALYWYRQSLGQGLEFLIYFQGNSAPDKSGLPSDRFSAERTGGSVSTLTIQRTQQEDSAVYLCASSPVGSYEQYFGPGTRLTVT.